The source of this T cell receptor (beta chain) is a study of shared clonotypes between healthy human individuals. Regarding the study as a whole: Tissue TCR repertoires likely differ from these blood-only repertoires.

The germline gives CDR1 SQVTM, CDR2 ANQGSEA. This CDR3 contains 13 residues. The germline V and J ends were trimmed by 3 bases and 2 bases, with 10 bases remaining between them. A CD45RA-negative memory subset and a CD45RA+ naive subset were separated from the CD4+ cells. Concerning this clone: Antigen unknown.

TCRdb's copy holds only in-frame clones and misses some; the assay was immunoSEQ multiplex PCR. This sample yields roughly 1,600,000 clones, of which 98% to 99% are seen a single time; approximately 0.4% belongs to the top ten. This clonotype was sampled from a man younger than 40 in good health. The source material was naive CD4+ T cells sorted from blood. Described subset: CD45RA+ positively selected. The chain joins TRBV29-1 to TRBJ2-5; D remains ambiguous. This CDR3 is CSVDLQSQETQYF. CDR3 nucleotides: TGCAGCGTTGACCTACAGTCACAAGAGACCCAGTACTTC.